The sequence of this T cell receptor beta chain was determined in a study of OX40 agonist ivuxolimab in advanced cancers. Findings of the study overall: The antigens recognized by the expanded peripheral T cells, that is their antigen specificity, were not determined.

Patients who had autoimmune disease history or got systemic immunosuppression were left out. Germline V gives CDR1 SGHRS, CDR2 YFSETQ. V shed 7 bases and J shed 7 bases, with 14 bases lying between them. The CDR3 is made up of 12 amino acids. The method was immunoSEQ multiplex PCR; TCRdb's version includes in-frame clones alone and lacks a portion of them. The sample records some 95,000 clones, approximately 91% being singletons. Comments on this clone: No antigen is known for it.

The source material was CD4+ or CD8+ T cells sorted from blood, sampled in a trial of the OX40 agonist ivuxolimab. The sequence was obtained from an adult with an advanced solid tumor such as melanoma, head and neck, liver or kidney cancer. This chain connects TRBV5-1 to TRBJ1-2; perhaps TRBD1 as D (5 bases). The CDR3 DNA sequence: TGCGCCAGCGGGGAACAGGCAGCTGGCTACACCTTC. The encoded protein is CASGEQAAGYTF.